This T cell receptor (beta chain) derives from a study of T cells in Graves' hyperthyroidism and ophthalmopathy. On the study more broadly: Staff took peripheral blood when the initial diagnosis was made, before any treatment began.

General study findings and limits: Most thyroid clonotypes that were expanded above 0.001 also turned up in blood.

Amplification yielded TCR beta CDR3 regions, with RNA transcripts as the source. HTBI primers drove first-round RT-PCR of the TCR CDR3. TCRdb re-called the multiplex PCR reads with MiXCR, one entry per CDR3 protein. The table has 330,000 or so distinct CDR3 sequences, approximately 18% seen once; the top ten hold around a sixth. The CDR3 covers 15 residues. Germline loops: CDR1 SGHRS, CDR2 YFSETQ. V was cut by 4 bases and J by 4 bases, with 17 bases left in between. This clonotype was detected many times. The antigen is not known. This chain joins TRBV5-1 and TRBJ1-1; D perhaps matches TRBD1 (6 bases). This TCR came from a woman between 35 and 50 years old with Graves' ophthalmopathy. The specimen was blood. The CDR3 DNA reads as TGCGCCAGCAGCACAAGGGACACCGGGGGCACTGAAGCTTTCTTT. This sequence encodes CASSTRDTGGTEAFF.